This T cell receptor (beta chain) was recorded in a study of beta chain features in type 1 diabetes. Expressed TCRB transcripts got sequenced, as all isolated RNA was reverse transcribed. The assay was immunoSEQ multiplex PCR, and TCRdb's table has in-frame clones only and misses some. This repertoire shows about 370,000 clones, 9.5% to 10% found once; its top ten account for over 0.45%. Points from the study as a whole: Individuals with type 1 diabetes displayed fewer insertions and more deletions at VDJ junctions. There was a moderate but significant shortening of TCRB CDR3s in all four CD4+ subsets of Type 1 diabetes patients. A definitive answer on HLA type influencing TCRB rearrangement was not reached here.

On this clone: Its antigen is as yet unknown.

In germline, CDR1 is SEHNR, CDR2 FQNEAQ (reference sequence). V was clipped by 5 bases and J by 6 bases; unmatched bases: 5. The CDR3 spans 13 residues. CD45RO/CCR7/CD25/CD127/CD95/CD27 staining was used to isolate CD4+ naive, central memory, regulatory and stem cell-like memory cells by sorting. The rearrangement uses TRBV7-9 and TRBJ1-2; TRBD1 matches 8 bases. The sequenced sample consisted of central memory CD4+ T cells from blood. This receptor was obtained from a man under 40 with type 1 diabetes. The CDR3: CASSLDRGNGYTF. The CDR3 bases are TGTGCCAGCAGCCTTGACAGGGGAAATGGCTACACCTTC.